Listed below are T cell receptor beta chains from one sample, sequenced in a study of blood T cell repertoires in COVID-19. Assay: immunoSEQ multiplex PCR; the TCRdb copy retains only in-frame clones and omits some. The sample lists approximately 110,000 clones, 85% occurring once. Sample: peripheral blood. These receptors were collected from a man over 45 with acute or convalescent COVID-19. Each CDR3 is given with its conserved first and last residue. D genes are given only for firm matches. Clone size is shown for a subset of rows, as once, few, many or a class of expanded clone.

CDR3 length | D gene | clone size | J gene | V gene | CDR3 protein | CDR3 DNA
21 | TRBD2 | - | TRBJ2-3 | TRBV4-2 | CASSQARSPGVAGALLDTQYF | TGTGCCAGCAGCCAGGCCCGATCCCCGGGGGTAGCGGGGGCCTTATTGGATACGCAGTATTTT
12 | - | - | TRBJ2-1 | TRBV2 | CASRRQDNEQFF | TGTGCCAGCAGACGACAGGACAATGAGCAGTTCTTC
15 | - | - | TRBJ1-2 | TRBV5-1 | CASSLAGVLLDGYTF | TGCGCCAGCAGCTTGGCCGGGGTACTACTTGACGGCTACACCTTC
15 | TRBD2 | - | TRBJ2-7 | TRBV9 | CASSVGGRENDEQYF | TGTGCCAGCAGCGTAGGAGGGCGGGAGAACGACGAGCAGTACTTC
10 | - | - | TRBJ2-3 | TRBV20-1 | CSASADTQYF | TGCAGTGCTAGTGCGGATACGCAGTATTTT
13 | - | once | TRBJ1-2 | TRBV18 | CASSLDSNYGYTF | TGTGCCAGCTCACTGGACAGTAACTATGGCTACACCTTC
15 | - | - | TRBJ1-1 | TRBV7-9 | CASSLGVVWGVEAFF | TGTGCCAGCAGCTTAGGCGTCGTATGGGGAGTTGAAGCTTTCTTT
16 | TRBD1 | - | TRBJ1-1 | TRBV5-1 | CASSSHRGTLSPRAFF | TGCGCCAGCAGTTCACACAGGGGGACTCTGTCCCCTCGAGCTTTCTTT
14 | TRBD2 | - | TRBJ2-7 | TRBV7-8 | CASSLAGLAGYVYF | TGTGCCAGCAGCTTAGCGGGACTAGCGGGATACGTGTACTTC
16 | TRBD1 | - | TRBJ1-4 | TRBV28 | CASRIREGQGERKLFF | TGTGCCAGCAGGATAAGGGAGGGACAGGGGGAGCGAAAACTGTTTTTT
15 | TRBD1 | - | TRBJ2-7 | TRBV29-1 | CSADRQGKGSYEQYF | TGCAGCGCGGATCGACAGGGGAAGGGCTCCTACGAGCAGTACTTC
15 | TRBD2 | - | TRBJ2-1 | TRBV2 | CASIDPRTSDNEQFF | TGTGCCAGCATTGACCCCCGGACTAGCGACAATGAGCAGTTCTTC
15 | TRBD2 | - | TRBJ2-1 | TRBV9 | CASSVGTGGRNEQFF | TGTGCCAGCAGCGTAGGGACGGGGGGGCGAAATGAGCAGTTCTTC
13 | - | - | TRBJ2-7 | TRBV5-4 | CASSRWGLRGQYF | TGTGCCAGCTCCCGGTGGGGTCTAAGGGGGCAGTACTTC
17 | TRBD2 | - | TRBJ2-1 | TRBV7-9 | CASSLAGGAVFYNEQFF | TGTGCCAGCAGCTTAGCGGGAGGGGCAGTTTTTTACAATGAGCAGTTCTTC
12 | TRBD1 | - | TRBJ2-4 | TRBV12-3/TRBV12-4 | CASRRQGNIQYF | TGTGCCAGCAGAAGACAGGGCAACATTCAGTACTTC
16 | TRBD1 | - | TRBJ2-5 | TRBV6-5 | CASSYSDRVVGETQYF | TGTGCCAGCAGTTACTCCGACAGGGTGGTGGGAGAGACCCAGTACTTC
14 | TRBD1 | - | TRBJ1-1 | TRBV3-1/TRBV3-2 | CASSQEGPGTGAFF | TGTGCCAGCAGCCAAGAAGGTCCCGGGACAGGAGCTTTCTTT
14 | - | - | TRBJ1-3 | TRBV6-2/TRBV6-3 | CASSRHVSGNTIYF | TGTGCCAGCAGCAGACATGTCTCTGGAAACACCATATATTTT
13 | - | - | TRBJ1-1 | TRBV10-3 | CACASRLNTEAFF | TGTGCCTGCGCGTCGAGGCTGAACACTGAAGCTTTCTTT
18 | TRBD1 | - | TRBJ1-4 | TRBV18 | CASSPTGTGTATNEKLFF | TGTGCCAGCTCACCGACCGGGACAGGGACAGCAACTAATGAAAAACTGTTTTTT
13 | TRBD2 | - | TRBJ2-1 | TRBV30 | CAGSSGSYNEQFF | TGTGCCGGGTCTAGCGGTTCCTACAATGAGCAGTTCTTC
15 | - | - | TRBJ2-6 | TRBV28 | CASSFGGVGANVLTF | TGTGCCAGCAGTTTTGGCGGGGTCGGGGCCAACGTCCTGACTTTC
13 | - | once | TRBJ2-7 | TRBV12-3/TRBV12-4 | CASSRDRIYEQYF | TGTGCCAGCAGCCGAGACAGAATCTACGAGCAGTACTTC
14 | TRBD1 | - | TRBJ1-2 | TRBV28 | CASSPPRTGLGYTF | TGTGCCAGCAGTCCGCCCCGGACAGGGCTCGGCTACACCTTC
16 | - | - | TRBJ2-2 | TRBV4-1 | CASSQSSSANTGELFF | TGCGCCAGCAGCCAATCCTCCAGCGCGAACACCGGGGAGCTGTTTTTT
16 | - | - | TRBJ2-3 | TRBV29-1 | CSVEDGTQDPTDTQYF | TGCAGCGTTGAAGATGGGACACAGGATCCCACAGATACGCAGTATTTT
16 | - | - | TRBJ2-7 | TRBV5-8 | CASSLRSQTSSYEQYF | TGTGCCAGCAGCTTGCGGTCACAGACCAGCTCCTACGAGCAGTACTTC
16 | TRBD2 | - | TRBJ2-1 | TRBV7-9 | CASSLKSGGSYNEQFF | TGTGCCAGCAGCTTGAAAAGCGGGGGCTCCTACAATGAGCAGTTCTTC
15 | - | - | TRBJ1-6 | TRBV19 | CATKGGGSPVSPLHF | TGTGCCACCAAGGGCGGCGGGTCCCCGGTTTCACCCCTCCACTTT
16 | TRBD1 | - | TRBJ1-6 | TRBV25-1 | CASIGTGGSYNSPLHF | TGTGCCAGCATCGGGACAGGGGGTTCCTATAATTCACCCCTCCACTTT